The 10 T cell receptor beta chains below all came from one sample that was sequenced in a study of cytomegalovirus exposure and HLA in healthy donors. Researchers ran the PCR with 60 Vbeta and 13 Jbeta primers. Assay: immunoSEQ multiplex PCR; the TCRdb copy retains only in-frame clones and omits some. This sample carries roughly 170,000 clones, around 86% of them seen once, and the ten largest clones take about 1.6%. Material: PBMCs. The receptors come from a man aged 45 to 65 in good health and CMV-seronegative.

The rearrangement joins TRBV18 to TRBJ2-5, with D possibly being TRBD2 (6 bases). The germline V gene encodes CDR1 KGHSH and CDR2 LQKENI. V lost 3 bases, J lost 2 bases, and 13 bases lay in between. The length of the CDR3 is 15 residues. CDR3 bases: TGTGCCAGCTCACCCCAAGGCGGGATGCAAGAGACCCAGTACTTC. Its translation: CASSPQGGMQETQYF.

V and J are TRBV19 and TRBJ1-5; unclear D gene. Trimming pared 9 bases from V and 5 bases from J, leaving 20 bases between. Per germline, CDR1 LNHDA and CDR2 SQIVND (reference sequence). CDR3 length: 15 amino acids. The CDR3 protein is CASSLGWRNYQPQHF. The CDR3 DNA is TGTGCCAGCAGCCTTGGGTGGAGGAATTATCAGCCCCAGCATTTT.

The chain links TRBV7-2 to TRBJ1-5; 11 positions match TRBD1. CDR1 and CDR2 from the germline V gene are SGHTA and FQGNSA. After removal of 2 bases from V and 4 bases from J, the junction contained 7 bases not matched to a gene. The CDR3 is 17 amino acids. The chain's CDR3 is CASSLWGGQGGNQPQHF. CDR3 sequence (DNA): TGTGCCAGCAGCTTATGGGGGGGACAGGGGGGGAATCAGCCCCAGCATTTT. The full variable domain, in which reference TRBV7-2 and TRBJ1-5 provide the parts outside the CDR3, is GAGVSQSPSNKVTEKGKDVELRCDPISGHTALYWYRQSLGQGLEFLIYFQGNSAPDKSGLPSDRFSAERTGGSVSTLTIQRTQQEDSAVYLCASSLWGGQGGNQPQHFGDGTRLSIL.

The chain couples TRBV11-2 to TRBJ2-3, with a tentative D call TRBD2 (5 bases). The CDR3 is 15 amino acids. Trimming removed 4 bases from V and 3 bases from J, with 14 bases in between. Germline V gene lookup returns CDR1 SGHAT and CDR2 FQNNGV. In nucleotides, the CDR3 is TGTGCCAGCAGCTCACGGGCCCCGGGGACAGATACGCAGTATTTT. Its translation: CASSSRAPGTDTQYF.

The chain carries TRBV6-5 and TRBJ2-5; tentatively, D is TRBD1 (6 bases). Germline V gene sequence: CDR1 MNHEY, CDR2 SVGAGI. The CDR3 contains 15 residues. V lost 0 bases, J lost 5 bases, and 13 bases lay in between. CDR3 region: CASSYSLQGQETQYF. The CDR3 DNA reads TGTGCCAGCAGTTACTCGTTGCAGGGGCAGGAGACCCAGTACTTC.

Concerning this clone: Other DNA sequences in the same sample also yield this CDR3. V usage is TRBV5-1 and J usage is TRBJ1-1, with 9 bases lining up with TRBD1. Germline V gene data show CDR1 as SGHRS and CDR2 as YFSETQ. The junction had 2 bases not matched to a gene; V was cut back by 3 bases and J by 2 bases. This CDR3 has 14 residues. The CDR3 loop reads CASSSGQGNTEAFF. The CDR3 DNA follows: TGCGCCAGCAGCTCGGGACAGGGAAACACTGAAGCTTTCTTT.

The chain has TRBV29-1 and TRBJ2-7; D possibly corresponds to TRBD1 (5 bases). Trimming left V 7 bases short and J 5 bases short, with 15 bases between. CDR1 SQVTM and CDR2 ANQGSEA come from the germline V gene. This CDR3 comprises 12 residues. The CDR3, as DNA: TGCAGCGCTACCCGTGACAGCCACGAGCAGTACTTC. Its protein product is CSATRDSHEQYF.

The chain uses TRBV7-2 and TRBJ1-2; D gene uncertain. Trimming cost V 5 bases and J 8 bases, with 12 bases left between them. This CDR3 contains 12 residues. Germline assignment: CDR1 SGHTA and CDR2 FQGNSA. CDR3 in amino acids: CASSPTPGGYTF. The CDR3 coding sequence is TGTGCCAGCAGCCCTACCCCGGGGGGCTACACCTTC.

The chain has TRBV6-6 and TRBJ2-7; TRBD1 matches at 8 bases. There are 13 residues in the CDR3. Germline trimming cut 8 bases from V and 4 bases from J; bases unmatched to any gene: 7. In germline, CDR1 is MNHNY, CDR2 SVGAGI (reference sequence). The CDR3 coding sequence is TGTGCCAGCGTGGCAGGGGGCTTTTACGAGCAGTACTTC. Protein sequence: CASVAGGFYEQYF.

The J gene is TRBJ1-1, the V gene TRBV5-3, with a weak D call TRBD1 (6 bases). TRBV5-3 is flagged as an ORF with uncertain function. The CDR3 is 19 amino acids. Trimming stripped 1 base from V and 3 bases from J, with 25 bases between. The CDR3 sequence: CARSLPMDSPEGFDTEAFF. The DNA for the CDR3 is TGTGCCAGAAGCTTGCCAATGGACAGCCCCGAGGGGTTTGACACTGAAGCTTTCTTT.